This T cell receptor (beta chain) was identified in a study of cytomegalovirus exposure and HLA in healthy donors. The PCR ran on 60 Vbeta and 13 Jbeta primers. Only in-frame clones appear in the TCRdb table, and some are missing; sequencing was by immunoSEQ multiplex PCR. The top ten hold 5% to 7% of the sample, which has some 100,000 clones, around 70% seen once. The length of the CDR3 is 16 residues. Germline V CDR1 and CDR2: SGDLS, YYNGEE. J was trimmed by 1 base and V by 7 bases; bases with no gene match: 11. A note on this clone: Its specificity is not known.

Study-wide results and limits: TCR beta chain V- and J-gene trimming was linked, in a later analysis, to a missense variant in DCLRE1C. Some TCR beta chains (164 of them) were listed as cytomegalovirus-associated.

V is TRBV9 and J is TRBJ1-1; 9 nucleotides line up with TRBD1. The TCR comes from a woman in her sixties or seventies in good health and CMV-seropositive. The sample comprised PBMCs. The CDR3 DNA follows: TGTGCCAGCTCCAAGGGGACAGGGAGTAGGAACACTGAAGCTTTCTTT. This translates into CASSKGTGSRNTEAFF.